Following are 11 T cell receptor beta chains from one sample sequenced in a study of shared clonotypes between healthy human individuals. TCRdb's table, derived via immunoSEQ multiplex PCR, lists solely in-frame clones and lacks some. The sample holds approximately 1,500,000 clones, roughly 98% seen once. Specimen: naive CD4+ T cells sorted from blood. The subset here: CD45RA+ positively selected. The receptors were sampled from a man aged 30 to 39 in good health.

The chain joins TRBV28 to TRBJ2-7, with a possible D match to TRBD2 (6 bases). V was trimmed by 8 bases and J by 7 bases, leaving 24 bases between them. Germline values: CDR1 MDHEN, CDR2 SYDVKM. This CDR3 region has 15 residues. The CDR3: CASSSHGGQFEEQYF. CDR3 sequence (DNA): TGTGCCAGCTCTTCTCATGGAGGGCAGTTTGAAGAGCAGTACTTC.

V gene TRBV2 combines with J gene TRBJ2-1, with 10 bases lining up with TRBD2. Germline lookup yields CDR1 SNHLY and CDR2 FYNNEI. CDR3 length: 17 amino acids. Trimming removed 5 bases from V and 1 base from J; junction bases left unmatched: 8. CDR3 sequence (DNA): TGTGCCAGCAGTCGTCCTAGCGGGAGCTTTTCCTACAATGAGCAGTTCTTC. It yields the protein CASSRPSGSFSYNEQFF.

CDR3 region: CASSVGLADSYEQYF. CDR3 coding DNA: TGTGCCAGCAGCGTAGGACTAGCGGACTCCTACGAGCAGTACTTC. The chain links TRBV7-8 to TRBJ2-7; 10 bases match TRBD2. The CDR3 spans 15 residues. V trimming: 5 bases; J trimming: 0 bases; junction bases outside the gene matches: 4. Germline lookup yields CDR1 SGHVS and CDR2 FQNEAQ.

Details on this clone: The same CDR3 also results from other DNA sequences found in this sample. This rearrangement joins TRBV6-1 to TRBJ1-2; no reliable D call. CDR3 length: 13 amino acids. The V end lost 4 bases, the J end lost 2 bases, and 8 bases lay between the germline ends. CDR1 is MNHNS, CDR2 SASEGT, per germline. CDR3 bases: TGTGCCAGCAGTGCTACAGTCAACTATGGCTACACCTTC. Translation: CASSATVNYGYTF.

The chain recombines TRBV15 with TRBJ2-7; 7 bases are shared with TRBD2. Germline CDR1 reads LNHNV; CDR2 reads YYDKDF (reference sequence). The length of the CDR3 is 13 residues. After removal of 5 bases from V and 4 bases from J, the junction contained 5 bases not matched to a gene. CDR3 DNA sequence: TGTGCCACCAGCCGGACGGGGGGTTACGAGCAGTACTTC. Amino acids: CATSRTGGYEQYF. Using reference TRBV15 and TRBJ2-7 for the parts outside the CDR3, the full variable domain is DAMVIQNPRYQVTQFGKPVTLSCSQTLNHNVMYWYQQKSSQAPKLLFHYYDKDFNNEADTPDNFQSRRPNTSFCFLDIRSPGLGDTAMYLCATSRTGGYEQYFGPGTRLTVT.

The chain employs TRBV7-9 and TRBJ1-2, with D unclear. Germline V gives CDR1 SEHNR, CDR2 FQNEAQ (reference sequence). V was cut by 1 base and J by 4 bases, with 7 bases left in between. This CDR3 comprises 13 residues. The chain's CDR3 is CASSLVESYGYTF. The CDR3 nucleotides are TGTGCCAGCAGCTTAGTCGAGTCCTATGGCTACACCTTC.

This clone was seen a single time. This chain uses TRBV28 with TRBJ2-1; TRBD2 matches at 10 bases. J lost 4 bases, V lost 6 bases, and 9 bases had no gene match. This CDR3 is built from 16 residues. Germline V lookup: CDR1 MDHEN, CDR2 SYDVKM. Here the CDR3 reads CASRGLAEKGYNEQFF. The CDR3 DNA sequence: TGTGCCAGCAGAGGACTAGCGGAGAAGGGTTACAATGAGCAGTTCTTC.

V gene TRBV7-2 combines with J gene TRBJ2-7, with 8 positions matching TRBD2. This CDR3 has 15 residues. Looked up from germline, CDR1 is SGHTA and CDR2 is FQGNSA. J lost 2 bases, V lost 2 bases, and 5 bases had no gene match. CDR3 protein: CASSLSGSGAYEQYF. For the CDR3, the DNA is TGTGCCAGCAGCTTAAGCGGGAGTGGGGCCTACGAGCAGTACTTC.

V and J are TRBV28 and TRBJ1-4; no firm D call. Germline V gene lookup returns CDR1 MDHEN and CDR2 SYDVKM. V was shortened by 3 bases and J by 7 bases, with 12 bases between the two germline ends. The CDR3 is 14 residues long. CDR3 protein: CASSFMGSGEKLFF. DNA for the CDR3: TGTGCCAGCAGTTTTATGGGGTCGGGTGAAAAACTGTTTTTT.

CDR3 DNA sequence: TGTGCCAGCAGCTTAGACGGGCACGATGGGGATACGCAGTATTTT. Protein: CASSLDGHDGDTQYF. V gene TRBV7-9 combines with J gene TRBJ2-3; D remains unclear. Germline V gives CDR1 SEHNR, CDR2 FQNEAQ (reference sequence). V was cut by 1 base and J by 6 bases, with 14 bases left in between. This CDR3 contains 15 residues.

This clone was seen only once. The genes are TRBV5-1 and TRBJ2-7, with D maybe TRBD2 (5 bases). V shed 1 base and J shed 5 bases, with 13 bases lying between them. CDR1 is SGHRS and CDR2 is YFSETQ in the germline V gene. The CDR3 contains 14 residues. In DNA form, the CDR3 reads TGCGCCAGCAGCTTGTCGGCGAGGGATCACGAGCAGTACTTC. Its protein is CASSLSARDHEQYF.